The 19 T cell receptor beta chains given below trace back to one sample, sequenced in a study of read filtering for tumor transcriptome and immune sequencing. The library was built from about 400 ng RNA with molecular barcoded adaptors for alpha/delta and beta/gamma chains. One entry per CDR3 protein, called by TCRdb with MiXCR from the reads. Among about 130,000 distinct CDR3 sequences listed, approximately 12% were seen once. The source material was a population of CD138-negative cells sorted from bone marrow. The receptor set was obtained from a donor over 35 with multiple myeloma.

Of note for this clonotype: One end of the junction is discordant with germline, which a read error may explain. The genes are TRBV3-1 and TRBJ2-2, with 13 bases fitting TRBD2. The CDR3 has 18 amino acids. In germline, CDR1 is LGHDT, CDR2 YNNKEL (reference sequence). The CDR3 spells CAGSQETSGRGKTGELFF. Here the CDR3 DNA reads TGTGCCGGCAGCCAAGAAACTAGCGGGAGGGGGAAGACCGGGGAGCTGTTTTTT. Based on the CDR3 plus reference TRBV3-1 and TRBJ2-2, the full variable domain is DTAVSQTPKYLVTQMGNDKSIKCEQNLGHDTMYWYKQDSKKFLKIMFSYNNKELIINETVPNRFSPKSPDKAHLNLHINSLELGDSAVYFCAGSQETSGRGKTGELFFGEGSRLTVL.

The table lists this clonotype with many counts. The genes are TRBV4-1 and TRBJ2-2, with D maybe TRBD1 (6 bases). The CDR3 runs to 17 residues. With 0 bases removed from V and 6 bases from J, the gap between germline ends came to 17 bases. Germline values: CDR1 MGHRA, CDR2 YSYEKL. CDR3 sequence: CASSQDPASPGAGELFF. DNA for the CDR3: TGCGCCAGCAGCCAAGATCCGGCTAGCCCAGGGGCCGGGGAGCTGTTTTTT.

This chain uses TRBV19 with TRBJ1-1; a weak D match, TRBD1 (5 bases). Germline V CDR1 and CDR2: LNHDA, SQIVND (reference sequence). The CDR3 spans 13 residues. V was pared by 2 bases and J by 6 bases, with 10 bases between. CDR3 nucleotides: TGTGCCAGTAGTATACCCCCACAGGCTGAAGCTTTCTTT. The encoded protein is CASSIPPQAEAFF. The full variable domain, with the rest looked up from reference TRBV19 and TRBJ1-1, is DGGITQSPKYLFRKEGQNVTLSCEQNLNHDAMYWYRQDPGQGLRLIYYSQIVNDFQKGDIAEGYSVSREKKESFPLTVTSAQKNPTAFYLCASSIPPQAEAFFGQGTRLTVV.

This clonotype was picked up many times. CDR3 DNA sequence: TGTGCCAGCAGCCTTACTCCCCTGGCCTACAATGAGCAGTTCTTC. Its protein is CASSLTPLAYNEQFF. V gene TRBV5-5 combines with J gene TRBJ2-1; D is unresolved. V was clipped by 4 bases and J by 2 bases, with 13 bases between them. In germline, CDR1 is SGHKS, CDR2 YYEKEE (reference sequence). The CDR3 loop spans 15 amino acids.

This clonotype was seen many times. The V and J genes are TRBV24-1 and TRBJ1-5; D is uncertain. The CDR3 has 12 residues. V lost 4 bases, J lost 9 bases, and 9 bases lay in between. Germline-derived CDR1 and CDR2 are KGHDR and SFDVKD. This CDR3 reads CATSDRWGPQHF. CDR3 DNA sequence: TGTGCCACCAGTGACCGATGGGGGCCCCAGCATTTT.

This clonotype was found many times. The V gene is TRBV12-3 or TRBV12-4, the J gene TRBJ2-1; 10 nucleotides align to TRBD2. CDR3 length: 14 amino acids. Germline trimming cut 4 bases from V and 8 bases from J; bases unmatched to any gene: 5. Here the CDR3 DNA reads TGTGCCAGCAGTTCTAGCGGGAGTTGGGATGAGCAGTTCTTC. This sequence encodes CASSSSGSWDEQFF.

Ten or more counts support this clonotype. The rearrangement links TRBV5-1 to TRBJ2-5, with 9 bases that match TRBD2. The J segment lost 1 base and the V segment lost 2 bases, leaving 6 bases of the junction unmatched. This CDR3 is 16 amino acids long. The germline gives CDR1 SGHRS, CDR2 YFSETQ. The CDR3 DNA sequence: TGCGCCAGCAGCTTCCTAGCGGGACCGTCCCAAGAGACCCAGTACTTC. Protein product: CASSFLAGPSQETQYF.

The V call is TRBV5-1, the J call TRBJ2-2; D is ambiguous. The CDR3 runs 12 residues. Trimming took off 0 bases at V and 7 bases at J, with 4 bases between the two ends. From germline, CDR1 is SGHRS and CDR2 YFSETQ. CDR3 sequence (DNA): TGCGCCAGCAGCTTGGTGGACGGGGAGCTGTTTTTT. Its translation is CASSLVDGELFF.

This clonotype was found many times. J is TRBJ2-3 and V is TRBV11-3, with 10 bases fitting TRBD1. The V gene end was trimmed by 5 bases and the J gene end by 2 bases; junction bases not matched to a gene: 7. The CDR3 consists of 16 residues. Germline loops: CDR1 SGHNT, CDR2 YENEEA. The CDR3 nucleotides read TGTGCCAGCAGCCTAGGGGACAGGGGAGTCACAGATACGCAGTATTTT. Amino acids: CASSLGDRGVTDTQYF.

This clonotype was counted many times. The CDR3 loop is CSARASLNTEAFF. The CDR3 DNA sequence: TGCAGTGCTAGAGCTAGTCTGAACACTGAAGCTTTCTTT. The chain joins TRBV20-1 to TRBJ1-1, with D hard to call. The V gene's germline CDR1 is DFQATT and CDR2 SNEGSKA (reference sequence). V was cut by 1 base and J by 0 bases, with 6 bases left in between. The CDR3 contains 13 residues.

This clonotype appeared many times. The J gene is TRBJ1-4, the V gene TRBV12-3 or TRBV12-4; no reliable D call. Trimming left V 5 bases short and J 1 base short, with 14 bases between. This CDR3 comprises 16 residues. The CDR3 here is CASSPALGGTNEKLFF. As DNA, the CDR3 is TGTGCCAGCAGTCCAGCATTAGGTGGAACTAATGAAAAACTGTTTTTT.

The V gene is TRBV3-1, the J gene TRBJ1-2; TRBD1 is a possible D gene (6 bases). V was cut by 2 bases and J by 2 bases, with 12 bases left in between. The length of the CDR3 is 15 residues. CDR1 and CDR2 from the germline V gene are LGHDT and YNNKEL (reference sequence). This CDR3 is CASSQITGRNYGYTF. The CDR3 region has the DNA TGTGCCAGCAGCCAAATAACAGGGAGGAACTATGGCTACACCTTC.

There are a few counts of this clonotype. One base away lies a much larger clone, so this may be a sequencing read error. This sequence joins TRBV7-9 and TRBJ1-1; no firm D call. The length of the CDR3 is 15 residues. In germline, CDR1 is SEHNR, CDR2 FQNEAQ (reference sequence). The V end lost 3 bases, the J end lost 3 bases, and 14 bases lay between the germline ends. As DNA, the CDR3 is TGTGCCAGCAGCTTTGAGCAATTGGTAGACACTGAAGCTTTCTTT. This encodes CASSFEQLVDTEAFF.

This clonotype was picked up a small number of times. This chain links TRBV10-3 with TRBJ1-5, with 8 bases aligning to TRBD1. This CDR3 has 16 residues. The germline CDR1 and CDR2 sequences are ENHRY and SYGVKD. J was trimmed by 6 bases and V by 5 bases; bases with no gene match: 12. The CDR3 DNA sequence: TGTGCCATCAGTCCGACGATCGACAGGGGCCCTCAGCCCCAGCATTTT. Amino acids: CAISPTIDRGPQPQHF.

This clonotype was found many times. The V gene is TRBV20-1, the J gene TRBJ2-1; 12 positions agree with TRBD2. V gave up 1 base and J gave up 0 bases; unmatched junction bases: 7. Germline loops: CDR1 DFQATT, CDR2 SNEGSKA (reference sequence). The CDR3 is made up of 18 amino acids. In DNA form, the CDR3 reads TGCAGTGCTAGAGCCTCCGGACTAGCGGGAAGCTCCTACAATGAGCAGTTCTTC. Translating gives CSARASGLAGSSYNEQFF.

This clonotype has a count of ten or more. The CDR3 loop is CASSTSQGQPQHF. The CDR3 DNA sequence: TGTGCCAGCTCCACCTCTCAAGGGCAGCCCCAGCATTTT. The V and J genes are TRBV6-1 and TRBJ1-5; the D is unclear. Germline CDR1 is MNHNS and CDR2 is SASEGT. This CDR3 region has 13 residues. The V gene lost 8 bases and the J gene lost 7 bases, with 15 bases spanning the gap.

This clonotype has a count of ten or more. The chain joins TRBV7-2 to TRBJ2-3; 8 bases fit TRBD1. CDR3 size: 16 residues. Trimming at V came to 2 bases and at J to 5 bases, leaving 9 bases not matched to a gene. Germline V CDR1 and CDR2: SGHTA, FQGNSA. CDR3 DNA sequence: TGTGCCAGCAGCTTAATTCCAGGGGGCATGGGAGATACGCAGTATTTT. Translation gives CASSLIPGGMGDTQYF.

Remarks on this clonotype: A much larger clone lies a single base off, so this may be a read error. The chain combines TRBV5-1 with TRBJ1-1; a weak D match, TRBD1 (5 bases). Germline V lookup: CDR1 SGHRS, CDR2 YFSETQ. This CDR3 region has 16 residues. CDR3 nucleotide sequence: TGCGCCAGCAGCCAAGTTGGTGCAGGGAGGAACACTGGAGCTTTCTTT. It translates to CASSQVGAGRNTGAFF.

This clonotype appeared many times. This chain links TRBV10-3 with TRBJ2-5, with TRBD1 identical over 11 bases. The CDR3 consists of 15 residues. Germline CDR1 reads ENHRY; CDR2 reads SYGVKD. The V segment lost 9 bases and the J segment 1 base; nucleotides outside the gene matches: 7. The CDR3 protein is CAINPGTGGQETQYF. CDR3 DNA: TGTGCCATAAACCCCGGGACAGGGGGCCAAGAGACCCAGTACTTC.